The TCR beta chain under discussion was sequenced for a study of T cells in Graves' hyperthyroidism and ophthalmopathy. Germline values: CDR1 DFQATT, CDR2 SNEGSKA (reference sequence). There are 15 residues in the CDR3. With 5 bases clipped from V and 3 bases from J, the junction kept 9 bases outside the gene matches. The study excluded patients with uncontrolled infection, other autoimmune disease, pregnancy or lactation. With respect to this clonotype: Its target is unknown.

Study outcomes and limitations: Most thyroid clonotypes that were expanded above 0.001 also turned up in blood. Stable hyperthyroidism was separated from ophthalmopathy by a model based on 13 V-J features.

Researchers took RNA transcripts and amplified the TCR beta CDR3 regions from them. The HTBI set primed first-round TCR CDR3 RT-PCR. From the multiplex PCR reads, TCRdb called clonotypes with MiXCR, one entry per CDR3 protein. The sample contains approximately 710,000 distinct CDR3 sequences, around 15% of which appear only once. This receptor was obtained from a man in his fifties with Graves' hyperthyroidism. Sequenced input: blood. The J gene is TRBJ2-1, the V gene TRBV20-1; 8 bases map to TRBD2. The CDR3 region is CSADGLSGNYNEQFF. CDR3 nucleotide sequence: TGCAGTGCTGATGGACTTAGCGGGAACTACAATGAGCAGTTCTTC.